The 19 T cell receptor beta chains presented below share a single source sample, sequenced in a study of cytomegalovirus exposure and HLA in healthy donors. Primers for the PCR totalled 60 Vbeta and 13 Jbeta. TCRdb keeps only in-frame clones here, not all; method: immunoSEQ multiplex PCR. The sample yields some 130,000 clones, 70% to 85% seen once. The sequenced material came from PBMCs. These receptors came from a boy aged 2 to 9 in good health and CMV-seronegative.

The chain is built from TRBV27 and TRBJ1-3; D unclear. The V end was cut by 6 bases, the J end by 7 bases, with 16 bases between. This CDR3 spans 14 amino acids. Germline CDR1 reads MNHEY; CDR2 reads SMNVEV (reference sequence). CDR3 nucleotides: TGTGCCAGCAGAAAAGGAGCCTACGGGAACACCATATATTTT. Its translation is CASRKGAYGNTIYF.

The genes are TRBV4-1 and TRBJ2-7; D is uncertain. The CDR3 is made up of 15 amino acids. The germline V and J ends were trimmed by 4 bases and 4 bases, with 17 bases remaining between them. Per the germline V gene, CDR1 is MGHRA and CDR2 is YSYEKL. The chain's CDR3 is CASSLGFPSEYEQYV. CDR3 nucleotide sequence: TGCGCCAGCAGCCTTGGGTTTCCCTCGGAGTACGAGCAGTACGTC.

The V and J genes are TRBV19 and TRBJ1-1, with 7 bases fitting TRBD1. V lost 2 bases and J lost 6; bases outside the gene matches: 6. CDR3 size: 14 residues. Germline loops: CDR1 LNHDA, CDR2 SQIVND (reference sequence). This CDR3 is CASSIKQGGAEAFF. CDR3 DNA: TGTGCCAGTAGTATAAAGCAGGGGGGCGCTGAAGCTTTCTTT.

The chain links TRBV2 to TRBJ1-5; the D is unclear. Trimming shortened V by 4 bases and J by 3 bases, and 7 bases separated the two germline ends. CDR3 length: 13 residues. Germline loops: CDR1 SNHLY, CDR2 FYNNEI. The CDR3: CASSGRINQPQHF. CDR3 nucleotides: TGTGCCAGCAGTGGGAGGATCAATCAGCCCCAGCATTTT.

CDR3 sequence (DNA): TGTGCCAGCAGTGTCGCGGCCTACGAGCAGTACGTC. The encoded protein is CASSVAAYEQYV. The rearrangement links TRBV2 to TRBJ2-7; D is uncertain. V dropped 4 bases and J dropped 2 bases, with 6 bases sitting between them. The germline V gene has CDR1 SNHLY and CDR2 FYNNEI. This CDR3 is 12 amino acids long.

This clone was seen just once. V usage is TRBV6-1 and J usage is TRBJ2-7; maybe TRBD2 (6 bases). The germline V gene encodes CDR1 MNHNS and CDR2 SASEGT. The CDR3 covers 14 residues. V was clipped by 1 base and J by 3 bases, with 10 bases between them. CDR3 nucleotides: TGTGCCAGCAGTGAAGGTATGGGGGGCTACGAGCAGTACTTC. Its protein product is CASSEGMGGYEQYF.

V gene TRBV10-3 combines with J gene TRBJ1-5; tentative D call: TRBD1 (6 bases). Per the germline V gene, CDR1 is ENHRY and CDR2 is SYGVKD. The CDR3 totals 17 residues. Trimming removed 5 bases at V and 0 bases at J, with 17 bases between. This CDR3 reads CAISPRRAGDSNQPQHF. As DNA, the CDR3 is TGTGCCATCAGTCCCAGGCGGGCAGGGGATAGCAATCAGCCCCAGCATTTT.

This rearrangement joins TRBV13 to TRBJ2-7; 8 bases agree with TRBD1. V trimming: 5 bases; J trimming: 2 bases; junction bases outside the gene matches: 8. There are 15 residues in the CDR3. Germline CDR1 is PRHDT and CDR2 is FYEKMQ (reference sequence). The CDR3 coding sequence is TGTGCCAGCAGCACCTCGACAGGGGAACCCTACGAGCAGTACTTC. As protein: CASSTSTGEPYEQYF. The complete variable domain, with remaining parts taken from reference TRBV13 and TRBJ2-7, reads AAGVIQSPRHLIKEKRETATLKCYPIPRHDTVYWYQQGPGQDPQFLISFYEKMQSDKGSIPDRFSAQQFSDYHSELNMSSLELGDSALYFCASSTSTGEPYEQYFGPGTRLTVT.

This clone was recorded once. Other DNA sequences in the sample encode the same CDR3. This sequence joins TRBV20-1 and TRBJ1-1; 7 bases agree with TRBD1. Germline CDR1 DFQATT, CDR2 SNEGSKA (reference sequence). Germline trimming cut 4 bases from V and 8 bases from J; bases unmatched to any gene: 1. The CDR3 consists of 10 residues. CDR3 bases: TGCAGTGCTACAGGGGGAGAAGCTTTCTTT. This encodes CSATGGEAFF.

The CDR3 DNA follows: TGTGCCAGCAGCCTACCCGGTTTGGCGGAAATGAACACTGAAGCTTTCTTT. Translating it yields CASSLPGLAEMNTEAFF. The chain couples TRBV11-3 to TRBJ1-1; D uncertain. Germline V gene lookup returns CDR1 SGHNT and CDR2 YENEEA. CDR3 length: 17 residues. Trimming shortened V by 5 bases and J by 0 bases, and 19 bases separated the two germline ends.

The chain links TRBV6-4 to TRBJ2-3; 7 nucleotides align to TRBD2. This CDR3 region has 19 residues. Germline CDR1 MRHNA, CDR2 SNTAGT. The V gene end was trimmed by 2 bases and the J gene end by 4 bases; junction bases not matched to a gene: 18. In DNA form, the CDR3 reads TGTGCCAGCAGTGACCCTGTCCGGTTGGGGGGGGACGTAGCAGATACGCAGTATTTT. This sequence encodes CASSDPVRLGGDVADTQYF.

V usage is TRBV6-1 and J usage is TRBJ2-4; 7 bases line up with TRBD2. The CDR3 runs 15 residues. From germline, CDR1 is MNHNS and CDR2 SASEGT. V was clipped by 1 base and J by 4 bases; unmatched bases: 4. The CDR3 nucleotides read TGTGCCAGCAGTGAAGTCGGCGGGGGTAAAAACATTCAGTACTTC. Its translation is CASSEVGGGKNIQYF.

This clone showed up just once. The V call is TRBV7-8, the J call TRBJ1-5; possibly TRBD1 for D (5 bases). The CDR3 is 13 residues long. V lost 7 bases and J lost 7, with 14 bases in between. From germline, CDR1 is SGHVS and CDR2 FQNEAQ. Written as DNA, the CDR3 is TGTGCCAGCACTTTGGGGCTTTGGCAGCCCCAGCATTTT. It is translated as CASTLGLWQPQHF.

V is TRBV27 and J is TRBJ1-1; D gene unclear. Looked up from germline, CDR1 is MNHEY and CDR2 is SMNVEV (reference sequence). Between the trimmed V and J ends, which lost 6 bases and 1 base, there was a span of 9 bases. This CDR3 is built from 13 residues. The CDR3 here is CASRSSGNTEAFF. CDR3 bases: TGTGCCAGCAGAAGCTCAGGGAACACTGAAGCTTTCTTT.

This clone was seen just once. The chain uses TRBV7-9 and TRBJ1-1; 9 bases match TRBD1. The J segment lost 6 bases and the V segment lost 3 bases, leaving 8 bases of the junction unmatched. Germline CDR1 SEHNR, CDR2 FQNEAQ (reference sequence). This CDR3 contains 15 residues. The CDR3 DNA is TGTGCCAGCAGCTTTCCGACAGGGGGACAGCCTGAAGCTTTCTTT. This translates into CASSFPTGGQPEAFF.

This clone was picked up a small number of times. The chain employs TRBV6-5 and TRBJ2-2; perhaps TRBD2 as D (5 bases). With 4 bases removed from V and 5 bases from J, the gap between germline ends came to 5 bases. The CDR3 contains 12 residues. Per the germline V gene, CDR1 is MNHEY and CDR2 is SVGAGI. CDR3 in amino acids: CASSWRTGELFF. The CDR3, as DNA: TGTGCCAGCAGTTGGAGGACCGGGGAGCTGTTTTTT.

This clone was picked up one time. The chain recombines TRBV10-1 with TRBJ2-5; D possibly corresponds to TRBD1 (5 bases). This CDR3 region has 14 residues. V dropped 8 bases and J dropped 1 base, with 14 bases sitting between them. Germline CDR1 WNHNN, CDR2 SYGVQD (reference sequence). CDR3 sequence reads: CASRARGGQETQYF. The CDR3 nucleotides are TGCGCCAGCCGGGCTAGGGGCGGCCAAGAGACCCAGTACTTC.

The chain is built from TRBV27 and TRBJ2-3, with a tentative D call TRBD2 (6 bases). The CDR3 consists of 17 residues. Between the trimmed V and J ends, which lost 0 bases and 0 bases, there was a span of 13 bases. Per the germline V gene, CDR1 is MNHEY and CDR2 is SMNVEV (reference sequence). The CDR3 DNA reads TGTGCCAGCAGTTTATCGCGGGGCCACTCTAGCACAGATACGCAGTATTTT. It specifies CASSLSRGHSSTDTQYF.

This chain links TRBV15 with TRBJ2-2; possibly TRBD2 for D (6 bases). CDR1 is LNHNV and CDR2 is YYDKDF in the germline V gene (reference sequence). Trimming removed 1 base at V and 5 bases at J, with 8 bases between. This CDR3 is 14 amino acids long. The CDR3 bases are TGTGCCACCAGCAGAGGGGAGGCTACCGGGGAGCTGTTTTTT. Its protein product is CATSRGEATGELFF.